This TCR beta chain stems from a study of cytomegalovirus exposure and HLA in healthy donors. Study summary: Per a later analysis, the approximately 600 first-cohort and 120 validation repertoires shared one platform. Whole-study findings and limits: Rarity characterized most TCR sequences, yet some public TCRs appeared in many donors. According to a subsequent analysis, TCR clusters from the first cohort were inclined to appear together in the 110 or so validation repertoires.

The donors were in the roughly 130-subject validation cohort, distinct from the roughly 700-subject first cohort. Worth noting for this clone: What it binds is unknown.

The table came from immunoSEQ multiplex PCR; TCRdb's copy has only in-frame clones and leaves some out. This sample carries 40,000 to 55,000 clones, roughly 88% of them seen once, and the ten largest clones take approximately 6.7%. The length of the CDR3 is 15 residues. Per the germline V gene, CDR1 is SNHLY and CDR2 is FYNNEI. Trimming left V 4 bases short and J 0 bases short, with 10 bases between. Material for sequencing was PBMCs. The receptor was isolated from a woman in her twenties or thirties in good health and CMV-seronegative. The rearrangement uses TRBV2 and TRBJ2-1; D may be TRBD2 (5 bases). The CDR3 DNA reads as TGTGCCAGCAGTGGAGGGCGGAGCTCCTACAATGAGCAGTTCTTC. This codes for CASSGGRSSYNEQFF.